This T cell receptor beta chain was identified during a study of regulatory T cells in long-lasting Graves disease. Time point given: newly diagnosed GD, antithyroid drugs for less than 3 months. Making the TCR library involved RNA that had been extracted from PBMCs. As collected, the peripheral blood samples measured nine milliliters each and went into EDTA tubes. Germline assignment: CDR1 LNHDA and CDR2 SQIVND (reference sequence). This CDR3 has 14 amino acids. V lost 9 bases, J lost 8 bases, and 20 bases lay in between. Sequencing libraries for TCR beta were prepared with iRepertoire HTBI primers and Arm-PCR of CDR3 regions. TCRdb processed the multiplex PCR reads anew with MiXCR; each CDR3 protein has one entry. The data contain about 610,000 distinct CDR3 sequences, about 16% of them seen just once; the ten biggest clones take up 12%. This sample was also put to use in a study of T cells in Graves' hyperthyroidism and ophthalmopathy. That paper states: Blood also contained most expanded thyroid clonotypes above 0.001.

The sequencing here drew on peripheral blood mononuclear cells (PBMCs), taken at new diagnosis, from a patient treated with antithyroid drugs. This TCR was recovered from a man between 18 and 29 years old with Graves disease. The genes are TRBV19 and TRBJ2-1; D unclear. CDR3 coding DNA: TGTGCCAGCTGTCGGAGCGCTTTTCGGGATGAGCAGTTCTTC. It encodes CASCRSAFRDEQFF.